The 16 T cell receptor beta chains below were found in one sample sequenced in a study of blood T cell repertoires in COVID-19. TCRdb keeps only in-frame clones here, not all; method: immunoSEQ multiplex PCR. The table lists about 480,000 clones, 85% to 90% of them singletons. Sequenced input: peripheral blood. The receptors here all came from a woman aged 45-60 years with COVID-19, enrolled during active disease.

The chain links TRBV6-6 to TRBJ1-1, with 8 bases matching TRBD1. After removal of 8 bases from V and 2 bases from J, the junction contained 4 bases not matched to a gene. This CDR3 spans 13 amino acids. The V gene's germline CDR1 is MNHNY and CDR2 SVGAGI (reference sequence). CDR3 in DNA: TGTGCCAGCGGGGACAGGAGCAACACTGAAGCTTTCTTT. It specifies CASGDRSNTEAFF.

J is TRBJ2-7 and V is TRBV6-5; 11 bases map to TRBD1. Germline assignment: CDR1 MNHEY and CDR2 SVGAGI. The CDR3 loop spans 14 amino acids. The V segment lost 8 bases and the J segment 2 bases; nucleotides outside the gene matches: 5. The CDR3 spells CASGGQGVTYEQYF. CDR3 nucleotide sequence: TGTGCCAGCGGGGGACAGGGGGTTACCTACGAGCAGTACTTC.

This chain connects TRBV4-1 to TRBJ1-2, with TRBD1 matching over 7 bases. This CDR3 comprises 16 residues. Germline V gene data show CDR1 as MGHRA and CDR2 as YSYEKL. V trimming: 4 bases; J trimming: 2 bases; junction bases outside the gene matches: 10. CDR3 protein: CASSPAGTDINYGYTF. CDR3 bases: TGCGCCAGCAGCCCGGCGGGGACAGATATCAACTATGGCTACACCTTC.

The chain employs TRBV13 and TRBJ1-1; D is unresolved. The germline V gene has CDR1 PRHDT and CDR2 FYEKMQ (reference sequence). V was cut by 1 base and J by 6 bases, with 9 bases left in between. The CDR3 consists of 13 residues. In DNA form, the CDR3 reads TGTGCCAGCAGCTTAGCAGGTCACGCTGAAGCTTTCTTT. Protein product: CASSLAGHAEAFF.

The rearrangement links TRBV19 to TRBJ1-4; the D is unclear. Germline CDR1 reads LNHDA; CDR2 reads SQIVND (reference sequence). The CDR3 consists of 11 residues. V dropped 6 bases and J dropped 9 bases, with 8 bases sitting between them. The CDR3 here is CASRHQKKLFF. The CDR3, as DNA: TGTGCCAGTAGACATCAGAAAAAACTGTTTTTT.

The V call is TRBV18, the J call TRBJ2-1, with 12 bases fitting TRBD2. Germline CDR1 KGHSH, CDR2 LQKENI. V shed 6 bases, J shed 7 bases, and the junction held 10 bases outside the gene matches. The CDR3 length is 16 residues. The CDR3 DNA is TGTGCCAGCTCTTCCTTACTAGCGGGGGGCGGAAATGAGCAGTTCTTC. It specifies CASSSLLAGGGNEQFF.

The chain employs TRBV2 and TRBJ1-2, with a tentative D call TRBD1 (6 bases). V gave up 5 bases and J gave up 4 bases, with 14 bases separating them. The germline V gene has CDR1 SNHLY and CDR2 FYNNEI. The CDR3 is 14 residues long. CDR3 in DNA: TGTGCCAGCAGTCCCTTTGACAGGTTCTATGGCTACACCTTC. Encoded protein: CASSPFDRFYGYTF.

The V and J genes are TRBV7-9 and TRBJ2-7; 9 bases fit TRBD1. In germline, CDR1 is SEHNR, CDR2 FQNEAQ (reference sequence). This CDR3 spans 13 amino acids. V shed 6 bases, J shed 2 bases, and the junction held 2 bases outside the gene matches. The CDR3 DNA reads TGTGCCAGCAGGGGACAGGGACCCTACGAGCAGTACTTC. As protein: CASRGQGPYEQYF. The full variable domain, in which reference TRBV7-9 and TRBJ2-7 provide the parts outside the CDR3, is DTGVSQNPRHKITKRGQNVTFRCDPISEHNRLYWYRQTLGQGPEFLTYFQNEAQLEKSRLLSDRFSAERPKGSFSTLEIQRTEQGDSAMYLCASRGQGPYEQYFGPGTRLTVT.

Comments on this clone: Additional DNA sequences in this sample encode the identical CDR3. The CDR3 coding sequence is TGTGCCAGCAGCCCCGGGACAGGGGGTCAGCCCCAGCATTTT. This translates into CASSPGTGGQPQHF. The V gene is TRBV9, the J gene TRBJ1-5, with 11 bases matching TRBD1. J gave up 6 bases and V 4 bases, and 3 bases lay outside the gene matches. The CDR3 is 14 residues long. Germline CDR1 reads SGDLS; CDR2 reads YYNGEE.

Only a few counts were recorded for this clone. The chain employs TRBV2 and TRBJ1-5, with 7 bases identical to TRBD1. V lost 6 bases and J lost 3; bases outside the gene matches: 11. CDR3 length: 16 amino acids. Germline V gene data show CDR1 as SNHLY and CDR2 as FYNNEI. This CDR3 is CASSLDQGVNNQPQHF. The CDR3 DNA reads as TGTGCCAGCAGCCTAGACCAGGGGGTAAACAATCAGCCCCAGCATTTT.

This chain connects TRBV10-2 to TRBJ1-4; D not certain. The V end was cut by 6 bases, the J end by 7 bases, with 9 bases between. The CDR3 sequence is 12 residues long. In germline, CDR1 is WSHSY, CDR2 SAAADI. The CDR3 spells CASRPAGEKLFF. DNA for the CDR3: TGCGCCAGCAGGCCCGCAGGTGAAAAACTGTTTTTT.

This clone was observed a handful of times. The J gene is TRBJ1-2, the V gene TRBV19; no clear D. V shed 4 bases and J shed 6 bases, with 9 bases lying between them. The length of the CDR3 is 12 residues. Per germline, CDR1 LNHDA and CDR2 SQIVND (reference sequence). In DNA form, the CDR3 reads TGTGCCAGTAGTACCACTCTCGATGGCTACACCTTC. Translation gives CASSTTLDGYTF.

CDR3 region: CASSGTGVRGYEKLFF. As DNA, the CDR3 is TGTGCCAGCAGTGGGACAGGGGTGAGGGGTTATGAAAAACTGTTTTTT. V gene TRBV28 combines with J gene TRBJ1-4; 10 nucleotides line up with TRBD1. CDR1 is MDHEN and CDR2 is SYDVKM in the germline V gene. V lost 5 bases and J lost 6; bases outside the gene matches: 9. The CDR3 has 16 amino acids.

V and J are TRBV23-1 and TRBJ1-5; a weak D match, TRBD1 (5 bases). TRBV23-1 is an open reading frame, and its role is uncertain. Trimming removed 9 bases from V and 0 bases from J, with 18 bases in between. The CDR3 runs to 16 residues. DNA of the CDR3: TGCGCCAGACAACTTCCGGACAACCCTAGCAATCAGCCCCAGCATTTT. Amino acid sequence: CARQLPDNPSNQPQHF.

The V gene is TRBV5-4, the J gene TRBJ1-2; TRBD1 might be the D (5 bases). V gave up 4 bases and J gave up 7 bases, with 17 bases separating them. The length of the CDR3 is 14 residues. CDR1 and CDR2 from the germline V gene are SGHNT and YYREEE (reference sequence). The CDR3 is CASSLFAPGGGYTF. The CDR3 DNA reads as TGTGCCAGCAGCCTTTTCGCCCCGGGGGGTGGCTACACCTTC.

The CDR3 is CASSLGQGNSNEKLFF. The CDR3, as DNA: TGTGCCAGCAGCTTAGGACAGGGTAATTCAAATGAAAAACTGTTTTTT. The rearrangement joins TRBV7-9 to TRBJ1-4; 7 nucleotides agree with TRBD1. The CDR3 is 16 amino acids. The V and J ends lost 1 base and 5 bases, in that order; junction bases with no gene match: 7. Germline CDR1 SEHNR, CDR2 FQNEAQ (reference sequence). Looking up the rest from reference TRBV7-9 and TRBJ1-4 gives the full variable domain: DTGVSQNPRHKITKRGQNVTFRCDPISEHNRLYWYRQTLGQGPEFLTYFQNEAQLEKSRLLSDRFSAERPKGSFSTLEIQRTEQGDSAMYLCASSLGQGNSNEKLFFGSGTQLSVL.